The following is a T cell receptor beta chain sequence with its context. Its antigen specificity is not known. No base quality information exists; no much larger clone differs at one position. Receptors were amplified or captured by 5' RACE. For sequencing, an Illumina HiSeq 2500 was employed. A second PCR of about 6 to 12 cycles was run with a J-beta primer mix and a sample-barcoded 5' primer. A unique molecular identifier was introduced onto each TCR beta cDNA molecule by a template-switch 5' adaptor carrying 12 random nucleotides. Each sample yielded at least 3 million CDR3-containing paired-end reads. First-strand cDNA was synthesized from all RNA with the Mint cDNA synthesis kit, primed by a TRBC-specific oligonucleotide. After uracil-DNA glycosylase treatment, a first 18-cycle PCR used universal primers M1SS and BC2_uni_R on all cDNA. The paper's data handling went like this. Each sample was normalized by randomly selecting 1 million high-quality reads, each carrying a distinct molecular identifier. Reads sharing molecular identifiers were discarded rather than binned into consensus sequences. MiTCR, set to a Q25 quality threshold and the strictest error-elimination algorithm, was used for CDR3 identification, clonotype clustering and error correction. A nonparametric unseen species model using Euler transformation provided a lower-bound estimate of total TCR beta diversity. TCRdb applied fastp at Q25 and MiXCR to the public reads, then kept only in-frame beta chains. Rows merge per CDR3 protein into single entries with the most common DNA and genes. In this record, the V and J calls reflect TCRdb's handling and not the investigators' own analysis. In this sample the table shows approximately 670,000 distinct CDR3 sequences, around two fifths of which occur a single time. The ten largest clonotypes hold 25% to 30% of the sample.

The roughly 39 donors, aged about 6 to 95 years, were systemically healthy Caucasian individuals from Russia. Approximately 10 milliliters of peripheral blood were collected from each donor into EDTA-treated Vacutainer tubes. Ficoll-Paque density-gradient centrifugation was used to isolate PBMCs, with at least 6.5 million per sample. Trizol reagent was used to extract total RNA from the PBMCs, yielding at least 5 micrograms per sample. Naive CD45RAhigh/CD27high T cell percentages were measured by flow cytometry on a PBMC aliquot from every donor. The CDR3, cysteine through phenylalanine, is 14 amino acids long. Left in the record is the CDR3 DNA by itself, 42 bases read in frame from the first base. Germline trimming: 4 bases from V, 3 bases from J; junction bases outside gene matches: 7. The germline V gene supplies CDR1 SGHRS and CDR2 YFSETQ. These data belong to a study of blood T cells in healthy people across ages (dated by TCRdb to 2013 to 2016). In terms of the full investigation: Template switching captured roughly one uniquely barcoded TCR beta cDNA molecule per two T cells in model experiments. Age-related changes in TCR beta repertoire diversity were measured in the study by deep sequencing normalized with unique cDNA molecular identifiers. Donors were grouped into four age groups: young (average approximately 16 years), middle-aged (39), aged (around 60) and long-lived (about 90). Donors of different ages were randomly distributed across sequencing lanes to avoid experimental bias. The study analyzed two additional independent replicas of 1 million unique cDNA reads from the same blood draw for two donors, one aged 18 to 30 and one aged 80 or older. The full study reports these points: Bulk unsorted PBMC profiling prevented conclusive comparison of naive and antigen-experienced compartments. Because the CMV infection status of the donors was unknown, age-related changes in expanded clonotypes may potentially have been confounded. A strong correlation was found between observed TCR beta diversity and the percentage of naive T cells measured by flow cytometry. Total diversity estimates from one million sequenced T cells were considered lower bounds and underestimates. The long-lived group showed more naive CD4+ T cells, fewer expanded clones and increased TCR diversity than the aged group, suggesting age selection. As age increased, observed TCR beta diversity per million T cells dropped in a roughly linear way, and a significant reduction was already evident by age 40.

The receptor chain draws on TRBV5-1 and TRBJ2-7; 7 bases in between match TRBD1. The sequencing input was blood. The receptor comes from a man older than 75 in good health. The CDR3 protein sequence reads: CASSTGTEHYEQYF. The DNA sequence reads TGCGCCAGCAGCACTGGGACAGAGCACTACGAGCAGTACTTC.